This T cell receptor beta chain was identified in a study of blood T cell repertoires in COVID-19. Clones were sequenced by immunoSEQ multiplex PCR, and TCRdb holds only the in-frame ones, with some missing. The sample records more than 20,000 clones, roughly nine tenths being singletons. This CDR3 region has 15 residues. The germline gives CDR1 SGHAT, CDR2 FQNNGV. To note about this clone: At one of its ends the junction is not consistent with the germline gene, which may arise from a read error.

The TCR originated in a middle-aged man with active COVID-19. Material for sequencing was peripheral blood. The chain is built from TRBV11-2 and TRBJ2-5; 10 nucleotides align to TRBD1. DNA for the CDR3: TGTGCCAGCAGCTTAATTCGGGGACAGGGGAAAGTACGGCACTTC. Amino acid sequence: CASSLIRGQGKVRHF.